This T cell receptor beta chain was sequenced in a study of regulatory T cells in long-lasting Graves disease. The study's findings and limits: Persistent Graves' patients had lower TCR diversity than newly diagnosed ones.

In regard to this clonotype: Its antigen is unidentified. Just one base apart from a much larger clone, this may be a read error.

The CDR3 runs to 14 residues. Germline V CDR1 and CDR2: MNHEY, SMNVEV (reference sequence). J was trimmed by 5 bases and V by 5 bases; bases with no gene match: 9. Researchers made TCR beta libraries by using iRepertoire HTBI primers and running Arm-PCR on CDR3 regions. MiXCR, applied by TCRdb to the multiplex PCR reads, yields one record per CDR3 protein. Among around 510,000 distinct CDR3 sequences listed, about a fifth were seen once. Noted time point: persistent/refractory GD, antithyroid drugs over 5 years with positive TRAb. Extracted PBMC RNA gave rise to the TCR library. The chain recombines TRBV27 with TRBJ2-7; 7 nucleotides align to TRBD1. The source is a female donor with Graves disease. This specimen consisted of peripheral blood mononuclear cells (PBMCs), obtained when the disease was refractory, from a patient treated with antithyroid drugs. The DNA of the CDR3 is TGTGCCAGCAGTCGGGGTGGCAGGGGGAACGAGCAGTACTTC. It encodes CASSRGGRGNEQYF.